What follows are 6 T cell receptor beta chains derived from one specimen sequenced in a study of blood T cell repertoires in COVID-19. Assay used: immunoSEQ multiplex PCR; TCRdb lists only in-frame clones, some missing. Of approximately 230,000 clones listed, roughly 82% are singletons. Sample: peripheral blood. Every receptor here comes from a woman older than 75 with active or convalescent COVID-19.

The rearrangement uses TRBV27 and TRBJ1-5, with D perhaps matching TRBD1 (5 bases). V dropped 2 bases and J dropped 3 bases, with 8 bases sitting between them. CDR1 and CDR2 (germline): MNHEY, SMNVEV (reference sequence). This CDR3 has 14 amino acids. This CDR3 is CASSLNRSNQPQHF. The CDR3 DNA follows: TGTGCCAGCAGTTTAAACAGGTCCAATCAGCCCCAGCATTTT.

This chain connects TRBV19 to TRBJ2-7; the match to TRBD2 covers 13 bases. The CDR3 is made up of 17 amino acids. V shed 5 bases, J shed 0 bases, and the junction held 7 bases outside the gene matches. Germline values: CDR1 LNHDA, CDR2 SQIVND (reference sequence). Here the CDR3 reads CASSLGLAGASSYEQYF. The CDR3 DNA follows: TGTGCCAGTAGTCTCGGACTAGCGGGGGCCAGCTCCTACGAGCAGTACTTC.

The V call is TRBV12-3 or TRBV12-4, the J call TRBJ2-7; D is perhaps TRBD2 (5 bases). The CDR3 sequence is 11 residues long. V lost 5 bases and J 12 bases, leaving 14 bases between the germline ends. CDR3 DNA sequence: TGTGCCAGCAGTAAAACCCGGGGTTTGTACTTC. This encodes CASSKTRGLYF.

The sample holds a few counts of this clone. The chain links TRBV5-1 to TRBJ2-2; 9 nucleotides align to TRBD1. CDR3 length: 15 amino acids. CDR1 and CDR2 from the germline V gene are SGHRS and YFSETQ. Trimming removed 6 bases from V and 1 base from J; junction bases left unmatched: 4. The CDR3 DNA follows: TGCGCCAGCAAAGGGACAGGGCAGAACACCGGGGAGCTGTTTTTT. Protein sequence: CASKGTGQNTGELFF.

This clone was seen just once. The chain is built from TRBV21-1 and TRBJ2-5; the table names TRBD1, a call not compared with the DNA. TRBV21-1 is a known pseudogene. The CDR3 consists of 17 residues. The CDR3 DNA follows: TGTGCCAGCAGCAAAGGGAGACAGGGTCGGGAATGCGAGACCCAGTACTTC. Translation gives CASSKGRQGRECETQYF.

The J gene is TRBJ2-7, the V gene TRBV27; the match to TRBD1 covers 7 bases. V dropped 6 bases and J dropped 3; count of bases not matched to a gene: 8. Germline values: CDR1 MNHEY, CDR2 SMNVEV (reference sequence). The CDR3 has 14 residues. The CDR3 DNA reads TGTGCCAGCAGGATAGGACAGGCCGTCTACGAGCAGTACTTC. The encoded protein is CASRIGQAVYEQYF.